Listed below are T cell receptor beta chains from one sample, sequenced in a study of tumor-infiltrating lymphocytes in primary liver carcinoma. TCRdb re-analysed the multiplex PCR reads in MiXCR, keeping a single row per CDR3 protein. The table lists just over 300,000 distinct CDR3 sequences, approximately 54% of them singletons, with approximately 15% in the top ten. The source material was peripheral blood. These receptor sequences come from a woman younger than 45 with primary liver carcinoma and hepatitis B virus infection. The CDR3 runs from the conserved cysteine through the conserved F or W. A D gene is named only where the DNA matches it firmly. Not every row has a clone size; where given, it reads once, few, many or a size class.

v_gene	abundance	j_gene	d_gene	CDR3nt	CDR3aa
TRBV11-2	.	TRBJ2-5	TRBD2	TGTGCCAGCGGCCCAGGACTAGCGGCCCTTCAAGAGACCCAGTATTTC	CASGPGLAALQETQYF
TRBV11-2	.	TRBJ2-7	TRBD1	TGTGCCGGTAGCCTAACCGAGACAGGGGCCTCCTGG	CAGSLTETGASW
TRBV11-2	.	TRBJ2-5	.	TGTGCCAACCGAATTAGCGGAAGAGGAGAGACCCAGTACTTC	CANRISGRGETQYF
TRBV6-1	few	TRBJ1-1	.	TGTGCCTGCGCACGGGACACCAAAAACACTGAAGCTTTCTTT	CACARDTKNTEAFF
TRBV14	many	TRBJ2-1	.	TGTGCCAGCAGCTTAGCCGGCTCCTACAATGAGCAGTTCTTC	CASSLAGSYNEQFF
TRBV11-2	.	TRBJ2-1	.	TGTGCCAACAACTTACGGCTAGCGCTGTACAATGAGCAGTTCTTC	CANNLRLALYNEQFF
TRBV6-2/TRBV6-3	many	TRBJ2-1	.	TGTGCCAGCAGTTACGGGGTGAGCCAATTCTCCTACAATGAGCAGTTCTTC	CASSYGVSQFSYNEQFF
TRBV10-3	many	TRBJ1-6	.	TGTGCCATCAGTGAGCGAGGGTCCTTTAATTCACCCCTCCACTTT	CAISERGSFNSPLHF
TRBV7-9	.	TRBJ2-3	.	TGTGCCAGCAGCTCCTCACAGGCGTTCGGCATAGATACGCAGTATTTT	CASSSSQAFGIDTQYF
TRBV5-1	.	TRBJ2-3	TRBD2	TGCGCCAGCATCAGGTTAGCGGGGCGGAAGTATTTT	CASIRLAGRKYF
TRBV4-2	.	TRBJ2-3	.	TGTGCCAGCAGCCCAGTAGGGGGGCGCACAGATACGCAGTATTTT	CASSPVGGRTDTQYF
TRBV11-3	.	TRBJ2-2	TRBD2	TGTGCCAACAGCTTAGATCGCGAAGCGGGGTGGACCGGGGAGCTGTTTTTT	CANSLDREAGWTGELFF
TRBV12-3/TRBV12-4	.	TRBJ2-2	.	TGTGCCAGCAGTTTTGCACTACCTGACGGGGAGCTGTTTTTT	CASSFALPDGELFF
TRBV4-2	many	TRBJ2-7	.	TGTGCCAGCAGCCAAGAAGTATCTACGGCGGGGCCCTACGAGCAGTACTTC	CASSQEVSTAGPYEQYF
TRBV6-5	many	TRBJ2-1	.	TGTGCCAGCAGTTACCGGCTTTCCCCTGAGTATGAGCAGTTCTTC	CASSYRLSPEYEQFF
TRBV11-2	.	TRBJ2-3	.	TGTGCCAGCAGCCCGAGGGAGACGTCAAACACAGATACGCAATATTTT	CASSPRETSNTDTQYF
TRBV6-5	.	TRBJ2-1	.	TGTGCCGGCAGTTACGCCAGGGCAAGCTCCTACAATGAGCAGTTCTTC	CAGSYARASSYNEQFF
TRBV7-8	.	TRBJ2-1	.	TGTGCCAGCAGACCCGCCCGGAGAAACTACAATGAGCAGTTCTTC	CASRPARRNYNEQFF
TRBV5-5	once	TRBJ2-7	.	TGTGCCGGCAGCTTGGACTTCCACAACGAGCAGTACTTC	CAGSLDFHNEQYF
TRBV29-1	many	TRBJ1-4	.	TGCAGCGTTGGGGGAGGGGATGAAAAACTGTTTTTT	CSVGGGDEKLFF
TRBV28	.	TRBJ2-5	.	TGTGCCAGTCGCACTATGGGTCCGCTGGAGACCCAGTACTTC	CASRTMGPLETQYF
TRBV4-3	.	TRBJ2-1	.	TGCGCCGGCAGCCAAGACGACGGGAGCTCCTACAATGAGCAGTTCTTC	CAGSQDDGSSYNEQFF
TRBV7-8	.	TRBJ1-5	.	TGTGCCAGCAGCCCCAACAGAGCCAATCAGCCCCAGCATTTT	CASSPNRANQPQHF
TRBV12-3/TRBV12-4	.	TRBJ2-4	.	TGTGCCAGCAGTTCGTCCAGGGATGAAAACATTCAGTACTTC	CASSSSRDENIQYF
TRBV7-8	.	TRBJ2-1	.	TGTGCCAGCAGGTGGGGGGACTTGGATGAGCAGTTTTTC	CASRWGDLDEQFF
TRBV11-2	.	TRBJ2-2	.	TGTGCCAGCATGTCCAGGGGGGGGACTAGATTCTCCGGGGAGCCGTTTTTT	CASMSRGGTRFSGEPFF
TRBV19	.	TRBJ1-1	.	TGTGCCAGTATCCACAGGGCGGGAGGAGCTTTCTTT	CASIHRAGGAFF
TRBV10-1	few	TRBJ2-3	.	TGCGCCAGCAGTGGGACGCGAGCAGATACGCAGTATTTT	CASSGTRADTQYF
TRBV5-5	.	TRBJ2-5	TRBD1	TGTGCCAGCAGCTGGGGACAGGGAATTGGAGGGACCCAGTACTTC	CASSWGQGIGGTQYF
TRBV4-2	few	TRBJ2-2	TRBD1	TGTGCCAGCAGCCACCTTCTTCCCGGGACAGGGGCCGGGGAGCTGTTTTTT	CASSHLLPGTGAGELFF
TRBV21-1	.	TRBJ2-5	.	TGTGCCAACAGCGGTGGAGAGACCCAGTACTTC	CANSGGETQYF
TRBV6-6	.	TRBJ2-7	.	TGTGCCAGCAGTTACAGGGGCGGCAGCAAGCCATCTTACGAGCAGTACTTC	CASSYRGGSKPSYEQYF
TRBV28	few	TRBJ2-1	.	TGTGCCAGCAGTTTAGTCGTAGAACGCAATGAGCAGTTCTTC	CASSLVVERNEQFF
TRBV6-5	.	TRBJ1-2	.	TGTGCCAGCAGTTACTCGGACGGGAGCTATGGCCACACCTTC	CASSYSDGSYGHTF
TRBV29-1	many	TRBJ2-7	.	TGCAGCGTAAGGTCACAGGGCGATCCCTACGAGCAGTACTTC	CSVRSQGDPYEQYF
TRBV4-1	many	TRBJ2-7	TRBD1	TGCGCCAGCAGCCTCACCGGGACAGTCTCCTACGAGCAGTACTTC	CASSLTGTVSYEQYF
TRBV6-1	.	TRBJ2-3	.	TGTGCCAGCAGTAGCGGTTGGGGGCGGGATACGCAGTATTTT	CASSSGWGRDTQYF
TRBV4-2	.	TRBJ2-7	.	TGTGCCAGCAGCCAAAGGACGGAGGACCTTCGCAGACAGTACTTC	CASSQRTEDLRRQYF
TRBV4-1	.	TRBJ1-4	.	TGCGCCAGCAGCCTCCGGACCAATGAAAAACTGTTTTTT	CASSLRTNEKLFF
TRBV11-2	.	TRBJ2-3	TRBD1	TGTGCCAGCAGATTACCGGGACAGATCACAGATACGCAGTATTTT	CASRLPGQITDTQYF
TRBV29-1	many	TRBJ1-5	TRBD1	TGCAGCGTTCCCGGGACAGGGCCCACATATAGCAATCAGCCCCAGCATTTT	CSVPGTGPTYSNQPQHF
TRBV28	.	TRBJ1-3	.	TGTGCCAGCAGCACCAGGATCAGCTCTGGAAACACCATATATTTT	CASSTRISSGNTIYF
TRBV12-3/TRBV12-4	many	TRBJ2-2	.	TGTGCCAGCAGCCCTACCTACACCGGGGAGCTGTTTTTT	CASSPTYTGELFF
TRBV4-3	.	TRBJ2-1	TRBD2	TGCGCCAGCAGCCAAGATCCCCCGACTAGCGCCCAGTTCTTC	CASSQDPPTSAQFF
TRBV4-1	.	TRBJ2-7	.	TGCGCCAGCAGCCAAGGAGTGGTACAACCCTACGAGCAGTACTTC	CASSQGVVQPYEQYF
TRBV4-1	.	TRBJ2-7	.	TGCACCAGCAGCCGTCCCGGTGGTTACGAGCAGTACTTC	CTSSRPGGYEQYF
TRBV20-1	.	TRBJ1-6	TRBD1	TGCAGTGCAATCCGGGACAGGGGAAATTCACCCCTCCACTTT	CSAIRDRGNSPLHF
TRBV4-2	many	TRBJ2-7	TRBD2	TGTGCCAGCAGCCAGACGCTAGCGGCTTGGGGCGAGCAGTACTTC	CASSQTLAAWGEQYF
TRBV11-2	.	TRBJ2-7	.	TGTGCCAGCAGCTTCAGAGTAACCTACTACGAGCAGTACTTC	CASSFRVTYYEQYF
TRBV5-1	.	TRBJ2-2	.	TGCGCCAGCAGCTTGACTGGCAGGCCCAACATCGGGGAGCTGTTTTTT	CASSLTGRPNIGELFF
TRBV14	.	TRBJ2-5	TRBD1	TGTGCCAGCAGCCAAGAAAGACAGGGGCCAGAGACCCACTACTTC	CASSQERQGPETHYF